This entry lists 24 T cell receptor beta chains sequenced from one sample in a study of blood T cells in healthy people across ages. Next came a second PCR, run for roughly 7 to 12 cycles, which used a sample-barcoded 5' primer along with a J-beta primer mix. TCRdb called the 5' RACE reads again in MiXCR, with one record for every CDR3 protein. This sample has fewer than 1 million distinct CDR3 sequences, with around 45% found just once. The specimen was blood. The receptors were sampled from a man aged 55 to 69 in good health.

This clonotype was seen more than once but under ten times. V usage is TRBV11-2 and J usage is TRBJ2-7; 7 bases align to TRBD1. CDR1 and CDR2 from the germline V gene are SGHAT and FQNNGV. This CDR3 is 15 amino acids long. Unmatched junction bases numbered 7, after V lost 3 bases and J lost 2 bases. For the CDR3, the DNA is TGTGCCAGCAGCTTCGCTCCCGGGACAGCCTACGAGCAGTACTTC. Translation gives CASSFAPGTAYEQYF.

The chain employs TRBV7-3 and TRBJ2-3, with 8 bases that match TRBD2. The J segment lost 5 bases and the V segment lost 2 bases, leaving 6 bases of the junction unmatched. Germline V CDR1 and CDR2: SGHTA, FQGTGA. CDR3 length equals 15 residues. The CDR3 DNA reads TGTGCCAGCAGCTTACGAGCGGGGGTCAAAGATACGCAGTATTTT. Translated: CASSLRAGVKDTQYF.

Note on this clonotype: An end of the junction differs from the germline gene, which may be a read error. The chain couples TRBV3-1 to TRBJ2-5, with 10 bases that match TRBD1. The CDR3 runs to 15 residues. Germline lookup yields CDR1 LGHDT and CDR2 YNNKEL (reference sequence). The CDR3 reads CVSSQGTGASETQYF. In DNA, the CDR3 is TGTGTCAGCAGCCAAGGGACAGGGGCGAGTGAGACCCAGTACTTC.

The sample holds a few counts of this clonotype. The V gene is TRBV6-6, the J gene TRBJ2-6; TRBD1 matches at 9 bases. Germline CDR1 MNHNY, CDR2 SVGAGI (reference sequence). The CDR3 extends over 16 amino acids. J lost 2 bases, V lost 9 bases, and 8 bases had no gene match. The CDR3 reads CASTGTGWPGANVLTF. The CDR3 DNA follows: TGTGCCAGTACCGGGACAGGGTGGCCTGGGGCCAACGTCCTGACTTTC.

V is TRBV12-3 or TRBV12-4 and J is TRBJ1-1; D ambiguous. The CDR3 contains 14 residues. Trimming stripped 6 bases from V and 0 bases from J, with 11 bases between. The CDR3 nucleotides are TGTGCCAGCAGGGAATCGTGGATGAACACTGAAGCTTTCTTT. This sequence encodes CASRESWMNTEAFF.

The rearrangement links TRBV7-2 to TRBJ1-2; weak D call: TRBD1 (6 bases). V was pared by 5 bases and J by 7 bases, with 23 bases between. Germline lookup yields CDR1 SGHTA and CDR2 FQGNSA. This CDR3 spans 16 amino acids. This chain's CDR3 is CASSLRQVETVGGYTF. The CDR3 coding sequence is TGTGCCAGCAGCCTTAGACAGGTTGAAACGGTCGGTGGCTACACCTTC.

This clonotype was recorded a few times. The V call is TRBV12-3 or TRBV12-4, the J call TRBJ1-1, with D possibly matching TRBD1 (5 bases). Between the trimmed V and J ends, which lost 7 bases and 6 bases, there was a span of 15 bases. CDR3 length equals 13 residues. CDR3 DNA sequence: TGTGCCAGCAATAGGGGTTTAAGCGCTGAAGCTTTCTTT. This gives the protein CASNRGLSAEAFF.

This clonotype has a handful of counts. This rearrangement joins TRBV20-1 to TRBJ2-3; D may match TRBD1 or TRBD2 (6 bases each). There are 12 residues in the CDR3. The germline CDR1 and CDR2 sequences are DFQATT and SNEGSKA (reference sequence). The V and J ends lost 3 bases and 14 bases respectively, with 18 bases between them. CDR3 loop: CSASDPQGGWYF. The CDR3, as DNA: TGCAGTGCTAGTGACCCACAGGGAGGATGGTATTTT.

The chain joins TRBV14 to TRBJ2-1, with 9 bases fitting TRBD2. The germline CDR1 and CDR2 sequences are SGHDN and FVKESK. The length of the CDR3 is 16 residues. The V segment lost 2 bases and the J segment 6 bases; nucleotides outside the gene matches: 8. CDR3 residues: CASSQTRGGVGNEQFF. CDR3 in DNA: TGTGCCAGCAGCCAAACGCGGGGGGGCGTAGGCAATGAGCAGTTCTTC.

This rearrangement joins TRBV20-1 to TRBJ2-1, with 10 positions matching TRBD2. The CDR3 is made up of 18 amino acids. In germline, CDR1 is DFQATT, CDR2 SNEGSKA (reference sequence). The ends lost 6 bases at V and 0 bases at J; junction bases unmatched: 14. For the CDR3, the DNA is TGCAGTGCCCACGGATCGCTAGCGGGGGCCGGCTCCTACAATGAGCAGTTCTTC. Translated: CSAHGSLAGAGSYNEQFF.

The CDR3 loop is CASSSRGGQNSPLHF. For the CDR3, the DNA is TGCGCCAGCAGCTCCCGCGGGGGTCAAAATTCACCCCTCCACTTT. The J gene is TRBJ1-6, the V gene TRBV5-1, with D possibly matching TRBD1 (5 bases). V was clipped by 3 bases and J by 7 bases, with 14 bases between them. The germline CDR1 and CDR2 sequences are SGHRS and YFSETQ. The CDR3 runs 15 residues.

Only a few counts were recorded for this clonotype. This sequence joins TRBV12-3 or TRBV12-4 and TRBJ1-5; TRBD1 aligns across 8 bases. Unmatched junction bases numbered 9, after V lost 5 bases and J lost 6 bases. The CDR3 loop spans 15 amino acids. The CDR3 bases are TGTGCCAGCAGTCAGACAGGGGCGCAAGGTCAGCCCCAGCATTTT. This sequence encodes CASSQTGAQGQPQHF.

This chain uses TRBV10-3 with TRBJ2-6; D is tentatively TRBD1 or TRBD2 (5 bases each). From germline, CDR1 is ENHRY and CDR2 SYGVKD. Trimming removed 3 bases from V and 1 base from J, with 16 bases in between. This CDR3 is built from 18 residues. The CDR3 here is CAISDDPGTISGANVLTF. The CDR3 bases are TGTGCCATCAGTGACGACCCGGGGACCATTTCTGGGGCCAACGTCCTGACTTTC.

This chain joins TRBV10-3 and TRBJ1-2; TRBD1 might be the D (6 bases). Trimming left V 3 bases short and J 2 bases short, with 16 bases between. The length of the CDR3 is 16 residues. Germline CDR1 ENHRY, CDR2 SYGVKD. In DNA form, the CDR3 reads TGTGCCATCAGTGAAGACCTAGCGGGGGGCAACTATGGCTACACCTTC. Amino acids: CAISEDLAGGNYGYTF.

CDR3 sequence: CASTPSGGFYEQYF. The CDR3 DNA is TGTGCCAGCACGCCTAGCGGGGGATTTTACGAGCAGTACTTC. The rearrangement joins TRBV12-3 or TRBV12-4 to TRBJ2-7; 10 bases map to TRBD2. The CDR3 consists of 14 residues. V trimming: 7 bases; J trimming: 4 bases; junction bases outside the gene matches: 7.

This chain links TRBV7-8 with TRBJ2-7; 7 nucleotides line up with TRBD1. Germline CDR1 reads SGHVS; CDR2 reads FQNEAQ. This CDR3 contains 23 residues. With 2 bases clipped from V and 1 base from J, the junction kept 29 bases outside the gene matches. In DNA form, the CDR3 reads TGTGCCAGCAGCTTAATCCTCGGGATTTCTGTGGGACAGCAATTGTGGGGTTCCTACGAGCAGTACTTC. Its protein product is CASSLILGISVGQQLWGSYEQYF. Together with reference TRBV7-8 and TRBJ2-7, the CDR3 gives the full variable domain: GAGVSQSPRYKVAKRGQDVALRCDPISGHVSLFWYQQALGQGPEFLTYFQNEAQLDKSGLPSDRFFAERPEGSVSTLKIQRTQQEDSAVYLCASSLILGISVGQQLWGSYEQYFGPGTRLTVT.

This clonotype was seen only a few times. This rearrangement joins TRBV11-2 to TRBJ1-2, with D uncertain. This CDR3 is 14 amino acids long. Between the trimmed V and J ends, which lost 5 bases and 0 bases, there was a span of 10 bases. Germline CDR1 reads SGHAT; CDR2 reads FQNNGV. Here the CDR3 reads CASSRDRTNYGYTF. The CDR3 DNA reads TGTGCCAGCAGCCGCGACCGGACTAACTATGGCTACACCTTC.

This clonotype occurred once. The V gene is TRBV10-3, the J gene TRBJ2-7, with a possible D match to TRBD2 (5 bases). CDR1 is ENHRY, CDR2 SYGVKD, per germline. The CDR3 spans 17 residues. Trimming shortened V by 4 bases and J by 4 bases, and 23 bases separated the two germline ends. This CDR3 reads CAISGSGSPTSGYEQYF. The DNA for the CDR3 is TGTGCCATCAGTGGGTCGGGGAGTCCTACATCGGGGTACGAGCAGTACTTC.

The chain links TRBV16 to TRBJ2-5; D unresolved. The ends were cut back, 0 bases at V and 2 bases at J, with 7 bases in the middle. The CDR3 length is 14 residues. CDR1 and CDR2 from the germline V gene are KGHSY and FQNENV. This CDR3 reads CASSQSSQQETQYF. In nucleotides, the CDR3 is TGTGCCAGCAGCCAATCTAGCCAGCAAGAGACCCAGTACTTC.

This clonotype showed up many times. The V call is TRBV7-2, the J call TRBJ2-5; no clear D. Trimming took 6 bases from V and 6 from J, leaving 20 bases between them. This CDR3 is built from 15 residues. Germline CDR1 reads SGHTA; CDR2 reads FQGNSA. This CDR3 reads CASSSPTSTVQTQYF. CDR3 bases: TGTGCCAGCAGTTCCCCTACCTCCACCGTTCAGACCCAGTACTTC.

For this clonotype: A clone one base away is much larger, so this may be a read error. The CDR3 bases are TGCAGCGTTGCAGGGGACGGCGGGTGGAGTGAGCAGTTCTTC. It encodes CSVAGDGGWSEQFF. V and J are TRBV29-1 and TRBJ2-1, with D possibly being TRBD1 (6 bases). Trimming cost V 4 bases and J 9 bases, with 19 bases left between them. Germline CDR1 reads SQVTM; CDR2 reads ANQGSEA. CDR3 length equals 14 residues.

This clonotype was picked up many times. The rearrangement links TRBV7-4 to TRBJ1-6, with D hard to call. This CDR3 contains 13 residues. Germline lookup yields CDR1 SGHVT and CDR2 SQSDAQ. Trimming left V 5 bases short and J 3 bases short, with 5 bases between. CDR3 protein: CASSLSYNSPLHF. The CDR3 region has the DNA TGTGCCAGCAGCCTAAGCTATAATTCACCCCTCCACTTT.

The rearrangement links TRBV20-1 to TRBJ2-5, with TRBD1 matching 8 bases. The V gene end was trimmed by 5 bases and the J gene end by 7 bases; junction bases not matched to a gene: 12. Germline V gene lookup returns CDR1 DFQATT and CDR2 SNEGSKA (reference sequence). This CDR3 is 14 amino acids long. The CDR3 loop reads CSAYSDRGIGTQYF. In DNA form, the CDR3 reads TGCAGTGCTTACTCAGACAGGGGTATAGGGACCCAGTACTTC.

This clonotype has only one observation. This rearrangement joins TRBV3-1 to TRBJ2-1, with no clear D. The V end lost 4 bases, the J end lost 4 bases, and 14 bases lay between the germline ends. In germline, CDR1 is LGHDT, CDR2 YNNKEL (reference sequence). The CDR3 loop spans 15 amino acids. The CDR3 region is CASSRVGGPYNEQFF. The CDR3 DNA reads TGTGCCAGCAGCCGGGTCGGCGGCCCTTACAATGAGCAGTTCTTC.